This section outlines one T cell receptor (beta chain) sequence together with its context. Sequencing was performed with immunoSEQ multiplex PCR; in TCRdb, only in-frame clones are kept and a portion is missing. The table includes roughly 54,000 clones, 86% detected once. This sample was taken from a study of blood T cell repertoires in COVID-19. Overall study context: Italy, Spain and the United States were the sources of the convalescent and acute COVID-19 samples.

With 3 bases clipped from V and 8 bases from J, the junction kept 7 bases outside the gene matches. Germline CDR1 and CDR2: SGDLS and YYNGEE. The length of the CDR3 is 13 residues. Sequencing was done on a sample of peripheral blood. The receptor's source is a woman aged 55-75 years with acute or convalescent COVID-19. This rearrangement joins TRBV9 to TRBJ1-2; the match to TRBD1 covers 7 bases. DNA for the CDR3: TGTGCCAGCAGCGCATCAGGGGGTCAAGGCTACACCTTC. Translating gives CASSASGGQGYTF.